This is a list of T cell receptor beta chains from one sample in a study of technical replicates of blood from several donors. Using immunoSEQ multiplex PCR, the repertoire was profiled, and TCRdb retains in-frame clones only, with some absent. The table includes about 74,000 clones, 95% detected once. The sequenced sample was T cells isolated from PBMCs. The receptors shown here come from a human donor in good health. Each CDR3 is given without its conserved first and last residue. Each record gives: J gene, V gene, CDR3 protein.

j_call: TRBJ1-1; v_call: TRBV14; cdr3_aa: ASSKSTRAASTAAYEAF
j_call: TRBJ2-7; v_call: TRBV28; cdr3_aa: ASSFQGFSYEQY
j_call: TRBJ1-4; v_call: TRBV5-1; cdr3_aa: ASTREGLSEKLF
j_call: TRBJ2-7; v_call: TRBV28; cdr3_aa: ASSLEAAYEQY
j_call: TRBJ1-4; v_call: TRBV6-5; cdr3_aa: ASSYTGRGGSEKLF
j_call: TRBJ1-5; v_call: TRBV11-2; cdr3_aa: ASSRDKNHNQPQH
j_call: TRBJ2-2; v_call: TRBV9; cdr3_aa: ASSVASAGFTGELF
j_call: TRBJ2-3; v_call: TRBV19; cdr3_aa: ASSRLAGDITDTQY
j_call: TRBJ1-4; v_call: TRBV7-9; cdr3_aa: ASSLGQGGEKLF
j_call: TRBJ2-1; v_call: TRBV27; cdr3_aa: ASSSQGGPHNEQF
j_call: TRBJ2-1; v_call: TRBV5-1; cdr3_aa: ASSSDLGYRNEQF
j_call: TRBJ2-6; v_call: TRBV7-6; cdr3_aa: ASSRDSGASGANVLT
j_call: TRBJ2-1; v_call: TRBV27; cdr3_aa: ASSIPGLAV
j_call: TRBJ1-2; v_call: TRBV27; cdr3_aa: ASSEDRVYGYT
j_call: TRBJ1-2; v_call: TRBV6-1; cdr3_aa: ASSEISGYGYT
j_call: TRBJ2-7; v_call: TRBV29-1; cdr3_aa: SVKTAYEQY
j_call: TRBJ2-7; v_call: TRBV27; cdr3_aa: ASSPGTAYEQY
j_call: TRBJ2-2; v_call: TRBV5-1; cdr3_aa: ASSLLAGGTGELF
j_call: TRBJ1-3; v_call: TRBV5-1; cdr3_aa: ASSAVGTISGNTIY
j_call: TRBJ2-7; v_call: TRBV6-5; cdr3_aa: ASRPFRGAPYEQY
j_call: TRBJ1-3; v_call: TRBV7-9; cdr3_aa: ASSVGATGNTIY
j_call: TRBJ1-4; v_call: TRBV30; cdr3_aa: AWSAGQVTTNEKLF
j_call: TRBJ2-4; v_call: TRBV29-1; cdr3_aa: SVDTGGVGNIQY
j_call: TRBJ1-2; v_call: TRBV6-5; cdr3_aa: ASSYGTGVDGYT
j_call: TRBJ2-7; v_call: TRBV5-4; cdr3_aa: ASSLAIDRLTYEQY
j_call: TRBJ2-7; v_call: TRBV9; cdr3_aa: ASSVAQEAYEQY
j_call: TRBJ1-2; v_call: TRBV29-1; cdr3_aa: SDLDRVDGYT